The clone carrying this T cell receptor (beta chain) was seen many times. These data originate in a study of read filtering for tumor transcriptome and immune sequencing. CDR1 is SGHTS, CDR2 YDEGEE, per germline. With 6 bases removed from V and 2 bases from J, the gap between germline ends came to 6 bases. This CDR3 contains 12 residues. This library used roughly 370 ng RNA and molecular barcoded adaptors spanning alpha/delta and beta/gamma chains. MiXCR, applied by TCRdb to the reads, yields one record per CDR3 protein. The sample has tens of thousands of distinct CDR3 sequences; around 21% are singletons.

Sequencing used a population of CD138-negative cells sorted from bone marrow. This chain connects TRBV5-8 to TRBJ2-1; D not resolved. This clonotype was obtained from a donor at least 40 years old with multiple myeloma. The CDR3 protein is CASTQAYNEQFF. CDR3 coding DNA: TGTGCCAGCACGCAGGCCTACAATGAGCAGTTCTTC.